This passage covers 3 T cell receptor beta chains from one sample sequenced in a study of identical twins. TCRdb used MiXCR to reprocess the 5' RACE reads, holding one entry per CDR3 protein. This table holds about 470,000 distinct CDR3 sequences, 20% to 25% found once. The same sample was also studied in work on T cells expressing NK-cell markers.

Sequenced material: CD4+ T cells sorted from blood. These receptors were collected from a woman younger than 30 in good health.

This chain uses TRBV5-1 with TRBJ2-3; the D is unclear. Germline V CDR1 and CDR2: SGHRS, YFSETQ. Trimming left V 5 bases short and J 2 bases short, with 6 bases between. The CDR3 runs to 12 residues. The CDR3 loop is CASSSVTDTQYF. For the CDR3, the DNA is TGCGCCAGCAGTTCGGTCACAGATACGCAGTATTTT.

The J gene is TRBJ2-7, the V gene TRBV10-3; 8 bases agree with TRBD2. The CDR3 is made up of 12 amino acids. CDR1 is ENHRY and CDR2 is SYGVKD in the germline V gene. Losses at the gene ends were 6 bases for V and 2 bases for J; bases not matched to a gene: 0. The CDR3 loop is CAISGGAYEQYF. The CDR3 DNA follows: TGTGCCATCAGCGGGGGGGCCTACGAGCAGTACTTC.

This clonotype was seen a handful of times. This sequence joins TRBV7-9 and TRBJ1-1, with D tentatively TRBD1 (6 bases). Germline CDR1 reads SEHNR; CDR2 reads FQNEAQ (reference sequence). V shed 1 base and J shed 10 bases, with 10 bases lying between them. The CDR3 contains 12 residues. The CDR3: CASSLEDRAAFF. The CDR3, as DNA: TGTGCCAGCAGCTTAGAGGACAGAGCAGCTTTCTTT.